These 10 T cell receptor beta chains originate from one sample sequenced in a study of T cells after yellow fever vaccination. TCRdb reprocessed the 5' RACE reads via MiXCR and lists one record per CDR3 protein. This sample carries just under 600,000 distinct CDR3 sequences, about 13% of them seen once, and the ten largest clones take over 12%. Material: PBMCs, obtained on the day of the yellow fever booster vaccination. The receptors were sampled from a man between 25 and 39 years old who received the YFV17D yellow fever vaccine.

This clonotype was found a few times. This chain connects TRBV24-1 to TRBJ1-2; possibly TRBD1 for D (6 bases). This CDR3 comprises 13 residues. The V and J ends lost 7 bases and 6 bases respectively, with 14 bases between them. Germline V gene sequence: CDR1 KGHDR, CDR2 SFDVKD. The CDR3 nucleotides are TGTGCCACCAGGAACAGGGTAATTGATGGCTACACCTTC. Translating it yields CATRNRVIDGYTF.

The gene calls are TRBV27 and TRBJ1-5; TRBD1 matches at 9 bases. The CDR3 runs to 15 residues. Trimming took 5 bases from V and 4 from J; bases not matched to a gene: 6. Germline V gene sequence: CDR1 MNHEY, CDR2 SMNVEV (reference sequence). As DNA, the CDR3 is TGTGCCAGCAGTCCTAAGACAGGGGGTAATCAGCCCCAGCATTTT. Encoded protein: CASSPKTGGNQPQHF.

This clonotype came up a few times. The gene calls are TRBV6-5 and TRBJ1-5; perhaps TRBD1 as D (6 bases). This CDR3 comprises 17 residues. V was clipped by 0 bases and J by 3 bases, with 15 bases between them. The germline gives CDR1 MNHEY, CDR2 SVGAGI. Here the CDR3 reads CASSYSEIGGANQPQHF. For the CDR3, the DNA is TGTGCCAGCAGTTACTCGGAAATAGGGGGGGCCAATCAGCCCCAGCATTTT.

This chain links TRBV7-9 with TRBJ1-2, with TRBD1 identical over 10 bases. The junction had 8 bases not matched to a gene; V was cut back by 5 bases and J by 8 bases. The length of the CDR3 is 14 residues. Germline V CDR1 and CDR2: SEHNR, FQNEAQ (reference sequence). The CDR3 here is CASSNDRGLRGYTF. CDR3 DNA sequence: TGTGCCAGCAGCAACGACAGGGGGCTGCGAGGCTACACCTTC. Filled out from reference TRBV7-9 and TRBJ1-2, the complete variable domain reads DTGVSQNPRHKITKRGQNVTFRCDPISEHNRLYWYRQTLGQGPEFLTYFQNEAQLEKSRLLSDRFSAERPKGSFSTLEIQRTEQGDSAMYLCASSNDRGLRGYTFGSGTRLTVV.

This clonotype was seen a handful of times. The chain combines TRBV12-3 or TRBV12-4 with TRBJ2-4; the match to TRBD2 covers 8 bases. CDR3 length equals 17 residues. V was clipped by 8 bases and J by 3 bases; unmatched bases: 15. The DNA of the CDR3 is TGTGCCAGCGGGGGCCTAGCGGGCCGGCGGGTCAAAAACATTCAGTACTTC. Protein sequence: CASGGLAGRRVKNIQYF.

The chain is built from TRBV20-1 and TRBJ2-2; 10 bases align to TRBD2. V was pared by 3 bases and J by 7 bases, with 11 bases of the junction left unmatched. Germline V lookup: CDR1 DFQATT, CDR2 SNEGSKA (reference sequence). The CDR3 covers 16 residues. In DNA, the CDR3 is TGCAGTGCTAGGCTAACCGGGACTAGCGCGGACGGGGAGCTGTTTTTT. Translation: CSARLTGTSADGELFF.

V usage is TRBV4-3 and J usage is TRBJ2-2; 9 bases are a match to TRBD2. V lost 0 bases to trimming and J lost 6 bases; unmatched junction nucleotides: 5. This CDR3 contains 16 residues. Germline V gene data show CDR1 as LGHNA and CDR2 as YSLEER. CDR3 sequence (DNA): TGCGCCAGCAGCCAAGAGAGCGGGAGGTGGGCCGGGGAGCTGTTTTTT. Protein: CASSQESGRWAGELFF.

The chain couples TRBV7-9 to TRBJ2-1; D is unclear. The CDR3 is made up of 16 amino acids. With 5 bases removed from V and 0 bases from J, the gap between germline ends came to 14 bases. CDR1 is SEHNR and CDR2 is FQNEAQ in the germline V gene (reference sequence). The CDR3 nucleotides read TGTGCCAGCAGCCCCTCCGGGCCGAGCTCCTACAATGAGCAGTTCTTC. Protein sequence: CASSPSGPSSYNEQFF.

The chain joins TRBV28 to TRBJ2-3, with 12 positions matching TRBD2. V dropped 3 bases and J dropped 3; count of bases not matched to a gene: 7. CDR3 length: 17 amino acids. Germline CDR1 and CDR2: MDHEN and SYDVKM. The DNA of the CDR3 is TGTGCCAGCAGTTTGGTTCCTAGCGGGAGGGGGACAGATACGCAGTATTTT. Its protein is CASSLVPSGRGTDTQYF.

This clonotype was seen at least ten times. The rearrangement joins TRBV28 to TRBJ2-7, with TRBD1 matching 7 bases. The V and J ends lost 8 bases and 4 bases, in that order; junction bases with no gene match: 11. The CDR3 consists of 14 residues. The germline CDR1 and CDR2 sequences are MDHEN and SYDVKM. The CDR3 sequence: CASSPGTASYEQYF. In DNA form, the CDR3 reads TGTGCCAGCTCCCCCGGGACAGCGTCATACGAGCAGTACTTC.